The following is a TCR beta chain sequence with its context. The data derive from a study of blood T cell repertoires in COVID-19. The overall study: Sample material is recorded as cDNA or gDNA derived from T cells, B-cell-depleted T cells, or PBMCs.

The CDR3 runs to 15 residues. CDR1 and CDR2 from the germline V gene are LNHDA and SQIVND (reference sequence). V shed 3 bases, J shed 4 bases, and the junction held 5 bases outside the gene matches. Original processing notes: Researchers report that nucleated cell counts were estimated from reference gene primer amplification. The method was immunoSEQ multiplex PCR; TCRdb's version includes in-frame clones alone and lacks a portion of them. D and trimming come from the DNA, and the V and J calls and clone size come from that table. The sample holds 250,000 to 400,000 clones; around 89% are singletons and the top ten take 1.5% to 2%.

The sample was peripheral blood. This chain links TRBV19 with TRBJ2-1, with TRBD1 matching over 8 bases. The receptor comes from a woman in her 30s with COVID-19, enrolled during active disease. CDR3 sequence reads: CASSIGTGYYNEQFF. DNA for the CDR3: TGTGCCAGTAGTATCGGGACAGGCTATTACAATGAGCAGTTCTTC.